This entry lists 9 T cell receptor beta chains sequenced from one sample in a study of long-term antiretroviral therapy in people with HIV. The assay, immunoSEQ v3.0, was run at survey level. Profiling relied on immunoSEQ multiplex PCR, and the TCRdb table lists in-frame clones only, not all of them. The table records more than 20,000 clones, 81% of them present only once. Here the sequenced sample was unsorted PBMCs, taken 4.4 years after starting antiretroviral therapy. The receptors were sampled from a man aged 25-45 years with HIV.

V usage is TRBV5-1 and J usage is TRBJ2-2; D gene unclear. The CDR3 consists of 14 residues. With 2 bases removed from V and 0 bases from J, the gap between germline ends came to 5 bases. In germline, CDR1 is SGHRS, CDR2 YFSETQ. CDR3 sequence (DNA): TGCGCCAGCAGCTTATGGACGAACACCGGGGAGCTGTTTTTT. Translated: CASSLWTNTGELFF.

The chain joins TRBV5-1 to TRBJ1-2; 8 nucleotides line up with TRBD1. J gave up 1 base and V 4 bases, and 6 bases lay outside the gene matches. Germline loops: CDR1 SGHRS, CDR2 YFSETQ. The CDR3 is 15 residues long. The CDR3 is CASSPGTGGNYGYTF. Written as DNA, the CDR3 is TGCGCCAGCAGCCCTGGGACAGGCGGTAACTATGGCTACACCTTC.

This clone was seen a single time. This rearrangement joins TRBV13 to TRBJ1-1; no clear D gene. The CDR3 extends over 12 amino acids. Trimming left V 3 bases short and J 2 bases short, with 4 bases between. Per the germline V gene, CDR1 is PRHDT and CDR2 is FYEKMQ (reference sequence). This CDR3 is CASSFGNTEAFF. CDR3 bases: TGTGCCAGCAGCTTTGGAAACACTGAAGCTTTCTTT.

The chain joins TRBV5-6 to TRBJ2-7, with 8 bases matching TRBD1. The CDR3 is made up of 15 amino acids. Germline V gene lookup returns CDR1 SGHDT and CDR2 YYEEEE. V shed 3 bases and J 6 bases; nucleotides not matched to a gene: 11. The CDR3 reads CASSSTGEIVIEQYF. CDR3 nucleotides: TGTGCCAGCAGCTCGACAGGGGAAATAGTCATCGAGCAGTACTTC.

This clone appeared a single time. The chain is built from TRBV19 and TRBJ1-1; 7 nucleotides align to TRBD1. Germline CDR1 is LNHDA and CDR2 is SQIVND (reference sequence). The V and J ends lost 6 bases and 4 bases, in that order; junction bases with no gene match: 8. The CDR3 runs 14 residues. As DNA, the CDR3 is TGTGCCAGTAGCACCGGGCAGGGGGGCACTGAAGCTTTCTTT. Amino acids: CASSTGQGGTEAFF.

This clone was seen a few times. The chain employs TRBV7-2 and TRBJ2-7; no clear D gene. Trimming left V 5 bases short and J 0 bases short, with 2 bases between. Per germline, CDR1 SGHTA and CDR2 FQGNSA. The CDR3 covers 11 residues. CDR3 DNA: TGTGCCAGCAGCGACTCCTACGAGCAGTACTTC. Protein: CASSDSYEQYF.

This chain joins TRBV5-4 and TRBJ1-1; TRBD1 aligns across 11 bases. This CDR3 contains 14 residues. V lost 3 bases and J lost 4; bases outside the gene matches: 2. The germline V gene encodes CDR1 SGHNT and CDR2 YYREEE (reference sequence). The CDR3 spells CASSWGTGGTEAFF. CDR3 in DNA: TGTGCCAGCAGCTGGGGGACAGGGGGCACTGAAGCTTTCTTT.

This chain connects TRBV18 to TRBJ1-4; perhaps TRBD1 as D (5 bases). V lost 6 bases, J lost 2 bases, and 13 bases lay in between. CDR3 size: 15 residues. Germline assignment: CDR1 KGHSH and CDR2 LQKENI. The CDR3 sequence is CASSERQSTNEKLFF. CDR3 DNA sequence: TGTGCCAGCTCCGAGAGACAGTCGACTAATGAAAAACTGTTTTTT.

The chain joins TRBV11-2 to TRBJ2-7; D might be TRBD2 (5 bases). The CDR3 covers 15 residues. Germline loops: CDR1 SGHAT, CDR2 FQNNGV. Trimming removed 3 bases from V and 3 bases from J, with 15 bases in between. CDR3 nucleotide sequence: TGTGCCAGCAGCTTTCTAGCTGGGGAAGGCTACGAGCAGTACTTC. It specifies CASSFLAGEGYEQYF.